Listed here are 24 T cell receptor beta chains from one sample, sequenced in a study of T-cell reconstitution after alpha-beta-depleted transplantation in children. Unique molecular identifiers were built into the TCRbeta library. MiXCR, run by TCRdb on the PCR reads, gives a single entry per CDR3 protein. Of some 840,000 distinct CDR3 sequences listed, around 17% were seen once; the top ten hold approximately 4.5%. The source material was PBMCs, mostly from graft donor cells, sampled 360 days after TCRalphabeta/CD19-depleted stem cell transplant. The origin of the receptors is a male patient between 10 and 17 years old who had a stem cell transplant for acute lymphoblastic leukemia, so the T cells may come from the graft donor.

This clonotype has just a few counts. V gene TRBV29-1 combines with J gene TRBJ2-7, with unresolved D. The germline V gene has CDR1 SQVTM and CDR2 ANQGSEA. Trimming cost V 5 bases and J 6 bases, with 8 bases left between them. The CDR3 totals 10 residues. CDR3 sequence: CSVISVEQYF. The CDR3 DNA is TGCAGCGTTATATCTGTCGAGCAGTACTTC.

J is TRBJ1-3 and V is TRBV13; perhaps TRBD1 as D (5 bases). The germline CDR1 and CDR2 sequences are PRHDT and FYEKMQ (reference sequence). The germline V and J ends were trimmed by 5 bases and 1 base, with 15 bases remaining between them. This CDR3 comprises 16 residues. This CDR3 is CASSTKTVGSGNTIYF. The CDR3 nucleotides read TGTGCCAGCAGCACCAAGACAGTCGGATCTGGAAACACCATATATTTT.

This clonotype was counted only a few times. The chain has TRBV7-8 and TRBJ2-5; the match to TRBD1 covers 11 bases. The ends lost 4 bases at V and 5 bases at J; junction bases unmatched: 9. This CDR3 region has 16 residues. Per germline, CDR1 SGHVS and CDR2 FQNEAQ. CDR3 in amino acids: CASSCWGQGECETQYF. CDR3 nucleotide sequence: TGTGCCAGCAGCTGTTGGGGACAGGGGGAGTGCGAGACCCAGTACTTC. Together with reference TRBV7-8 and TRBJ2-5, the CDR3 gives the full variable domain: GAGVSQSPRYKVAKRGQDVALRCDPISGHVSLFWYQQALGQGPEFLTYFQNEAQLDKSGLPSDRFFAERPEGSVSTLKIQRTQQEDSAVYLCASSCWGQGECETQYFGPGTRLLVL.

CDR3 bases: TGCAGTGGTTTACTAGAGGGGACCCTCAATGAGCAGTTCTTC. This gives the protein CSGLLEGTLNEQFF. The chain carries TRBV20-1 and TRBJ2-1; TRBD1 or TRBD2 may be the D gene (5 bases each). The germline V gene has CDR1 DFQATT and CDR2 SNEGSKA (reference sequence). The V end was cut by 7 bases, the J end by 6 bases, with 19 bases between. The CDR3 loop spans 14 amino acids.

This clonotype has only a few counts. The V call is TRBV18, the J call TRBJ1-5, with TRBD1 matching over 8 bases. Unmatched junction bases numbered 6, after V lost 2 bases and J lost 0 bases. Germline CDR1 is KGHSH and CDR2 is LQKENI. This CDR3 is built from 17 residues. CDR3 in amino acids: CASSPDRGPYSNQPQHF. CDR3 coding DNA: TGTGCCAGCTCACCAGACAGGGGCCCCTATAGCAATCAGCCCCAGCATTTT.

This clonotype was found many times. The rearrangement links TRBV25-1 to TRBJ1-2; weak D call: TRBD1 (6 bases). The germline V gene encodes CDR1 MGHDK and CDR2 SYGVNS. Trimming stripped 2 bases from V and 8 bases from J, with 12 bases between. The CDR3 spans 13 residues. The CDR3 DNA reads TGTGCCAGCAGTGAAAGCCGGGGGCACGGCTACACCTTC. This translates into CASSESRGHGYTF.

This clonotype was counted between two and nine times. The chain is built from TRBV5-1 and TRBJ2-7; D possibly corresponds to TRBD2 (5 bases). This CDR3 has 11 amino acids. The ends were cut back, 5 bases at V and 6 bases at J, with 9 bases in the middle. From germline, CDR1 is SGHRS and CDR2 YFSETQ. CDR3 DNA: TGCGCCAGCAGATGGGAGTTCGAGCAGTACTTC. Residues: CASRWEFEQYF. Full variable domain (missing parts from reference TRBV5-1 and TRBJ2-7): KAGVTQTPRYLIKTRGQQVTLSCSPISGHRSVSWYQQTPGQGLQFLFEYFSETQRNKGNFPGRFSGRQFSNSRSEMNVSTLELGDSALYLCASRWEFEQYFGPGTRLTVT.

There are a few counts of this clonotype. The chain employs TRBV18 and TRBJ2-5; D remains ambiguous. The V end was cut by 6 bases, the J end by 2 bases, with 19 bases between. The germline gives CDR1 KGHSH, CDR2 LQKENI. CDR3 length: 16 amino acids. CDR3 nucleotides: TGTGCCAGCTCTCTCACCCCGACCTCAACACAAGAGACCCAGTACTTC. Amino acid sequence: CASSLTPTSTQETQYF. The full variable domain, rest sourced from reference TRBV18 and TRBJ2-5, is NAGVMQNPRHLVRRRGQEARLRCSPMKGHSHVYWYRQLPEEGLKFMVYLQKENIIDESGMPKERFSAEFPKEGPSILRIQQVVRGDSAAYFCASSLTPTSTQETQYFGPGTRLLVL.

The V gene is TRBV20-1, the J gene TRBJ2-4; TRBD1 matches at 9 bases. The CDR3 is 14 amino acids. CDR1 is DFQATT, CDR2 SNEGSKA, per germline (reference sequence). The V and J ends lost 6 bases and 2 bases, in that order; junction bases with no gene match: 5. The CDR3 here is CSAPQGASKNIQYF. In nucleotides, the CDR3 is TGCAGTGCGCCACAGGGGGCGTCCAAAAACATTCAGTACTTC.

The chain couples TRBV5-1 to TRBJ2-7, with D perhaps TRBD1 (5 bases). Per the germline V gene, CDR1 is SGHRS and CDR2 is YFSETQ. V was clipped by 0 bases and J by 0 bases, with 10 bases between them. There are 15 residues in the CDR3. CDR3 amino acids: CASSLGPRGSYEQYF. As DNA, the CDR3 is TGCGCCAGCAGCTTGGGCCCTAGGGGCTCCTACGAGCAGTACTTC. Full variable domain (rest looked up from reference TRBV5-1 and TRBJ2-7): KAGVTQTPRYLIKTRGQQVTLSCSPISGHRSVSWYQQTPGQGLQFLFEYFSETQRNKGNFPGRFSGRQFSNSRSEMNVSTLELGDSALYLCASSLGPRGSYEQYFGPGTRLTVT.

This clonotype was counted only a few times. The genes are TRBV20-1 and TRBJ2-1, with 8 bases lining up with TRBD2. Germline values: CDR1 DFQATT, CDR2 SNEGSKA (reference sequence). CDR3 length equals 14 residues. J was trimmed by 4 bases and V by 3 bases; bases with no gene match: 5. CDR3 sequence: CSARISGIYNEQFF. CDR3 DNA: TGCAGTGCTAGGATTAGCGGGATTTACAATGAGCAGTTCTTC.

J is TRBJ2-2 and V is TRBV25-1; D is perhaps TRBD1 (6 bases). In germline, CDR1 is MGHDK, CDR2 SYGVNS. The ends were cut back, 4 bases at V and 1 base at J, with 10 bases in the middle. The CDR3 sequence is 15 residues long. As DNA, the CDR3 is TGTGCCAGCAGTGCGGGACACTGGAACACCGGGGAGCTGTTTTTT. The encoded protein is CASSAGHWNTGELFF.

This clonotype was observed a handful of times. The gene calls are TRBV5-6 and TRBJ2-7, with D hard to call. Between the trimmed V and J ends, which lost 5 bases and 7 bases, there was a span of 16 bases. CDR1 is SGHDT and CDR2 is YYEEEE in the germline V gene. The CDR3 length is 13 residues. The CDR3 nucleotides read TGTGCCAGCAGATTTAACAGAGGAGAAGAGCAGTACTTC. This encodes CASRFNRGEEQYF.

In its sample, this clonotype was seen a few times. CDR3 sequence reads: CASSNCCQLGNTGELFF. In DNA form, the CDR3 reads TGTGCCAGCAGCAACTGCTGTCAACTGGGGAACACCGGGGAGCTGTTTTTT. The chain has TRBV21-1 and TRBJ2-2; the D call TRBD1 from the table was never checked on the DNA. TRBV21-1 is flagged as a pseudogene. The CDR3 loop spans 17 amino acids.

The chain links TRBV7-2 to TRBJ2-5, with no clear D. The CDR3 spans 12 residues. V gave up 5 bases and J gave up 5 bases, with 9 bases separating them. Germline assignment: CDR1 SGHTA and CDR2 FQGNSA. The CDR3 region has the DNA TGTGCCAGCAGCGCCCGGTTGGAGACCCAGTACTTC. Protein sequence: CASSARLETQYF.

This clonotype was counted only a few times. The chain is built from TRBV12-3 or TRBV12-4 and TRBJ1-4; 9 bases fit TRBD1. With V trimmed by 6 bases and J by 8 bases, 7 bases remained unmatched. CDR3 length equals 14 residues. CDR3 DNA sequence: TGTGCCAGCAGCCGCGGACAGGGGTACGAAAAACTGTTTTTT. As protein: CASSRGQGYEKLFF.

The chain is built from TRBV20-1 and TRBJ2-7; possibly TRBD2 for D (5 bases). CDR1 and CDR2 from the germline V gene are DFQATT and SNEGSKA (reference sequence). V lost 7 bases and J 3 bases, leaving 10 bases between the germline ends. The CDR3 is 11 residues long. The CDR3 region is CSGVGSYEQYF. CDR3 bases: TGCAGTGGGGTGGGGAGCTACGAGCAGTACTTC.

This clonotype was counted between two and nine times. The chain has TRBV6-1 and TRBJ2-7; TRBD2 aligns across 7 bases. The CDR3 runs 14 residues. The V gene's germline CDR1 is MNHNS and CDR2 SASEGT. Trimming at V came to 3 bases and at J to 4 bases, leaving 6 bases not matched to a gene. In DNA, the CDR3 is TGTGCCAGCAGTGACGAAGCGGGAAGGTACGAGCAGTACTTC. Its translation: CASSDEAGRYEQYF.

Many counts were recorded for this clonotype. The genes are TRBV24-1 and TRBJ2-1, with D unresolved. CDR1 KGHDR and CDR2 SFDVKD come from the germline V gene. This CDR3 has 13 residues. Trimming pared 3 bases from V and 0 bases from J, leaving 2 bases between. CDR3 in amino acids: CATSDLSYNEQFF. The CDR3 DNA is TGTGCCACCAGTGATCTCTCCTACAATGAGCAGTTCTTC.

The chain carries TRBV4-1 and TRBJ1-3; D gene uncertain. Germline assignment: CDR1 MGHRA and CDR2 YSYEKL. This CDR3 comprises 16 residues. The V end was cut by 2 bases, the J end by 0 bases, with 11 bases between. CDR3 sequence reads: CASSQLLPFSGNTIYF. The CDR3 bases are TGCGCCAGCAGCCAATTACTCCCGTTCTCTGGAAACACCATATATTTT.

This clonotype was seen a few times. This rearrangement joins TRBV5-1 to TRBJ2-1, with 11 bases aligning to TRBD2. Germline V gene lookup returns CDR1 SGHRS and CDR2 YFSETQ. This CDR3 has 16 amino acids. V lost 3 bases, J lost 8 bases, and 10 bases stayed unmatched. The CDR3 DNA is TGCGCCAGCAGCTGGGCACTAGCGGGAGTGGCCGATGAGCAGTTCTTC. Amino acids: CASSWALAGVADEQFF.

This chain uses TRBV2 with TRBJ2-4, with 8 nucleotides matching TRBD1. There are 12 residues in the CDR3. The V gene's germline CDR1 is SNHLY and CDR2 FYNNEI. Germline trimming cut 4 bases from V and 9 bases from J; bases unmatched to any gene: 2. The CDR3 here is CASSGTGTIQYF. The CDR3, as DNA: TGTGCCAGCAGTGGGACAGGGACCATTCAGTACTTC.

This clonotype was picked up a small number of times. V gene TRBV7-3 combines with J gene TRBJ2-7; D possibly corresponds to TRBD1 (7 bases). Trimming stripped 5 bases from V and 4 bases from J, with 18 bases between. Germline V gene sequence: CDR1 SGHTA, CDR2 FQGTGA. The CDR3 runs to 15 residues. DNA for the CDR3: TGTGCCAGCAGCCCAGGGGGGCCGTACAGATACGAGCAGTACTTC. It encodes CASSPGGPYRYEQYF.

This clonotype was detected only a few times. V gene TRBV9 combines with J gene TRBJ2-3; D might be TRBD1 (6 bases). The CDR3 is 16 residues long. The V end was cut by 0 bases, the J end by 2 bases, with 13 bases between. The germline V gene has CDR1 SGDLS and CDR2 YYNGEE. The CDR3 protein is CASSVDPGQYTDTQYF. For the CDR3, the DNA is TGTGCCAGCAGCGTAGACCCCGGACAGTACACAGATACGCAGTATTTT.